The rows below give T cell receptor beta chains drawn from one sample of a study of T cell changes during pregnancy in multiple sclerosis. Produced via immunoSEQ multiplex PCR; TCRdb's table is partial and in-frame only. The data show tens of thousands of clones, with nearly 90% seen just once and about 1.2% held by the top ten. The material sequenced was CD4+ T cells from peripheral blood mononuclear cells, taken in the first trimester of pregnancy. These receptors all come from a female donor with multiple sclerosis, enrolled in a pregnancy study. Both conserved end residues are part of each CDR3. A D gene is named only where the DNA matches it firmly. Only some rows state a clone size, as once, few, many or a class for expanded clones.

D	V	size	J	CDR3	DNA
.	TRBV5-1	once	TRBJ1-1	CASSSPSGLNTEAFF	TGCGCCAGCAGCTCGCCGTCAGGGCTGAACACTGAAGCTTTCTTT
TRBD1	TRBV4-1	.	TRBJ2-7	CASSQDGQGTYEQYF	TGCGCCAGCAGCCAAGATGGACAGGGTACCTACGAGCAGTACTTC
TRBD1	TRBV7-9	.	TRBJ1-5	CASSLDRQGINQPQHF	TGTGCCAGCAGCTTAGATCGACAGGGAATAAATCAGCCCCAGCATTTT
.	TRBV7-9	.	TRBJ2-3	CASSLTGGRSTDTQYF	TGTGCCAGCAGCCTCACGGGGGGCCGAAGCACAGATACGCAGTATTTT
.	TRBV19	.	TRBJ2-3	CASSVRLYSVGTDTQYF	TGTGCCAGTAGTGTGAGACTGTATTCGGTTGGCACAGATACGCAGTATTTT
.	TRBV19	.	TRBJ1-5	CASRDSGNQPQHF	TGTGCCAGTAGGGACAGCGGCAATCAGCCCCAGCATTTT
TRBD1	TRBV12-5	.	TRBJ1-5	CASGWGTVNSNQPQHF	TGTGCTAGTGGTTGGGGGACAGTCAATAGCAATCAGCCCCAGCATTTT
.	TRBV28	.	TRBJ2-6	CASSLKVRGKRGSGANVLTF	TGTGCCAGCAGTCTAAAGGTGAGGGGGAAAAGGGGTTCGGGGGCCAACGTCCTGACTTTC
.	TRBV30	.	TRBJ1-5	CAWTTSSYQPQHF	TGTGCCTGGACAACCTCTAGTTATCAGCCCCAGCATTTT
.	TRBV10-3	.	TRBJ1-1	CAISAGSPQNTEAFF	TGTGCCATCAGTGCGGGGAGCCCACAGAACACTGAAGCTTTCTTT
TRBD2	TRBV18	.	TRBJ2-1	CASSPSRDYRELSNEQFF	TGTGCCAGCTCACCATCCCGGGACTATAGGGAGCTTAGCAATGAGCAGTTCTTC
.	TRBV27	.	TRBJ2-1	CASSLTPNRDYNEQFF	TGTGCCAGCAGTTTAACCCCCAACCGGGACTACAATGAGCAGTTCTTC
TRBD1	TRBV4-2	once	TRBJ1-1	CASSPTGGPNTEAFF	TGTGCCAGCAGCCCGACAGGGGGCCCGAACACTGAAGCTTTCTTT
.	TRBV11-2	once	TRBJ1-1	CASSLEQGSEAFF	TGTGCCAGCAGCTTAGAACAGGGATCTGAAGCTTTCTTT
.	TRBV19	.	TRBJ2-3	CASSISSVGDTQYF	TGTGCCAGTAGTATTTCGAGCGTAGGAGATACGCAGTATTTT
.	TRBV4-3	.	TRBJ2-7	CASSQDDSYEQYF	TGCGCCAGCAGCCAAGATGATAGCTACGAGCAGTACTTC
TRBD2	TRBV19	.	TRBJ2-3	CASTTYSPGLAGTSTDTQYF	TGTGCCAGTACAACATACTCCCCGGGACTAGCGGGGACTAGCACAGATACGCAGTATTTT
TRBD1	TRBV30	.	TRBJ1-5	CAWSRYRGQPQHF	TGTGCCTGGAGTCGGTACAGGGGACAGCCCCAGCATTTT
TRBD2	TRBV10-2	.	TRBJ2-1	CASSESRGTSGSNGEQFF	TGCGCCAGCAGTGAGTCCCGGGGAACTAGCGGGAGTAACGGTGAGCAGTTCTTC
TRBD1	TRBV7-9	.	TRBJ1-4	CASSAPRTGSEKLFF	TGTGCCAGCAGCGCCCCCCGGACAGGGTCTGAAAAACTGTTTTTT
.	TRBV6-1	.	TRBJ2-1	CASSVIGGLAGDEQFF	TGTGCCAGCAGTGTAATCGGAGGCCTAGCAGGCGATGAGCAGTTCTTC
TRBD1	TRBV28	.	TRBJ1-5	CASCGDRGNQPQHF	TGTGCCAGTTGTGGGGACAGGGGGAATCAGCCCCAGCATTTT
.	TRBV18	.	TRBJ1-2	CASSPYYTF	TGTGCCAGCTCACCATACTACACCTTC
TRBD1	TRBV2	.	TRBJ2-3	CASSKTGTANTDTQYF	TGTGCCAGCTCAAAAACCGGGACAGCGAACACAGATACGCAGTATTTT